This T cell receptor (beta chain) was captured in a study of CD8 T cells in Susac syndrome. Notes on the study in general: Where Susac syndrome CD4+ T cell repertoires were concerned, no clonal expansion was evident.

As for this clonotype: Its antigen is unknown.

The CDR3 loop spans 12 amino acids. Trimming left V 1 base short and J 7 bases short, with 8 bases between. CDR1 and CDR2 (germline): LGHDT, YNNKEL (reference sequence). Reverse transcription of roughly 0.5 to 1 ug RNA was performed with random hexamers. TCRdb used MiXCR to reprocess the immunoSEQ multiplex PCR reads, holding one entry per CDR3 protein. The sample consists of 110,000 to 150,000 distinct CDR3 sequences, roughly 95% of them appearing once. TCR beta sequencing covered blood CD8+ and CD4+ T cells. This chain joins TRBV3-1 and TRBJ2-7; unclear D gene. The sequence came from a human donor with Susac syndrome. The specimen was CD4+ T cells from PBMCs. The CDR3 DNA reads as TGTGCCAGCAGCCAAGTCTCCGGGGAGCAGTACTTC. This translates into CASSQVSGEQYF.